These T cell receptor beta chains were read from a single sample in a study of a mutant IDH1 vaccine in newly diagnosed glioma. These receptors lack a known antigen. Method: immunoSEQ multiplex PCR; TCRdb's copy keeps in-frame clones and lacks some. Here the sample spans around 69,000 clones, about 87% being singletons. The source was PBMCs, collected from a glioma patient whose treatment included an IDH1 peptide vaccine. These receptors all come from a man aged 25-45 years with glioma. Both conserved end residues are part of each CDR3. Fields, in order: CDR3 protein, CDR3 DNA, clone size, V gene, J gene, D gene. A D gene is named only where the DNA matches it firmly. Clone size is given for some rows only: seen once, a few or many times, or a class if the clone is expanded.

CDR3aa: CAISEGNSVFEQFF
CDR3nt: TGTGCCATCAGTGAAGGGAATAGCGTTTTTGAGCAGTTCTTC
abundance: NA
v_gene: TRBV10-3
j_gene: TRBJ2-1
d_gene: NA

CDR3aa: CASSAAAGRFGYTF
CDR3nt: TGCGCCAGCAGCGCCGCCGCCGGCCGGTTTGGCTACACCTTC
abundance: NA
v_gene: TRBV5-1
j_gene: TRBJ1-2
d_gene: NA

CDR3aa: CASRYRDRDGEQYF
CDR3nt: TGTGCCAGCAGGTACCGGGACAGGGACGGCGAGCAGTACTTC
abundance: NA
v_gene: TRBV28
j_gene: TRBJ2-7
d_gene: TRBD1

CDR3aa: CASSFPASGGISPYEQYF
CDR3nt: TGTGCCAGCAGCTTCCCTGCTAGCGGGGGGATCTCCCCCTACGAGCAGTACTTC
abundance: NA
v_gene: TRBV7-8
j_gene: TRBJ2-7
d_gene: TRBD2

CDR3aa: CASSLTGQDSGNTIYF
CDR3nt: TGCGCCAGCAGCTTAACGGGACAGGACTCTGGAAACACCATATATTTT
abundance: NA
v_gene: TRBV5-1
j_gene: TRBJ1-3
d_gene: TRBD1

CDR3aa: CASSLAVGSNYGYTF
CDR3nt: TGTGCCAGCAGCTTAGCCGTCGGTTCTAACTATGGCTACACCTTC
abundance: NA
v_gene: TRBV7-2
j_gene: TRBJ1-2
d_gene: NA

CDR3aa: CATSRRGSLAKNIQYF
CDR3nt: TGTGCCACCAGCAGAAGAGGGTCACTAGCCAAAAACATTCAGTACTTC
abundance: NA
v_gene: TRBV15
j_gene: TRBJ2-4
d_gene: NA

CDR3aa: CASSPIQGDTEAFF
CDR3nt: TGTGCCAGCTCACCAATACAGGGAGACACTGAAGCTTTCTTT
abundance: few
v_gene: TRBV18
j_gene: TRBJ1-1
d_gene: NA

CDR3aa: CASSLTSGSSNTGELFF
CDR3nt: TGTGCCAGCAGCTTGACTAGCGGAAGCTCGAACACCGGGGAGCTGTTTTTT
abundance: NA
v_gene: TRBV28
j_gene: TRBJ2-2
d_gene: TRBD2

CDR3aa: CASSPRPVPHSYEQYF
CDR3nt: TGTGCCAGCAGCCCTCGGCCTGTTCCTCATTCCTACGAGCAGTACTTC
abundance: NA
v_gene: TRBV9
j_gene: TRBJ2-7
d_gene: NA

CDR3aa: CASSVAGNTEAFF
CDR3nt: TGTGCCAGCAGTGTGGCAGGGAACACTGAAGCTTTCTTT
abundance: NA
v_gene: TRBV2
j_gene: TRBJ1-1
d_gene: NA

CDR3aa: CASRAGQIQETQYF
CDR3nt: TGTGCCAGCAGGGCGGGACAGATTCAAGAGACCCAGTACTTC
abundance: NA
v_gene: TRBV2
j_gene: TRBJ2-5
d_gene: NA

CDR3aa: CASSTPYTRGEKLFF
CDR3nt: TGTGCCAGTAGTACCCCTTATACCCGTGGAGAAAAACTGTTTTTT
abundance: NA
v_gene: TRBV19
j_gene: TRBJ1-4
d_gene: NA

CDR3aa: CASSVADRAYNEQFF
CDR3nt: TGTGCCAGCAGCGTAGCGGACAGGGCCTACAATGAGCAGTTCTTC
abundance: NA
v_gene: TRBV9
j_gene: TRBJ2-1
d_gene: TRBD1

CDR3aa: CASSHPGTNEQFF
CDR3nt: TGTGCCAGCAGTCACCCAGGGACCAATGAGCAGTTCTTC
abundance: NA
v_gene: TRBV6-6
j_gene: TRBJ2-1
d_gene: NA

CDR3aa: CAWTAPTTGELFF
CDR3nt: TGTGCCTGGACCGCCCCCACCACCGGGGAGCTGTTTTTT
abundance: NA
v_gene: TRBV30
j_gene: TRBJ2-2
d_gene: NA

CDR3aa: CASSAGQGLHEKLFF
CDR3nt: TGTGCCAGTAGTGCCGGACAGGGGCTTCATGAAAAACTGTTTTTT
abundance: NA
v_gene: TRBV19
j_gene: TRBJ1-4
d_gene: TRBD1

CDR3aa: CASRGLADGRRTDTQYF
CDR3nt: TGTGCCAGCAGAGGACTAGCGGACGGACGCCGCACAGATACGCAGTATTTT
abundance: NA
v_gene: TRBV5-4
j_gene: TRBJ2-3
d_gene: TRBD2

CDR3aa: CSVEASGRAGEQFF
CDR3nt: TGCAGCGTTGAGGCTAGCGGGAGGGCAGGAGAGCAGTTCTTC
abundance: NA
v_gene: TRBV29-1
j_gene: TRBJ2-1
d_gene: TRBD2

CDR3aa: CASSPGVAEEQYF
CDR3nt: TGTGCCAGCAGCCCCGGGGTAGCGGAAGAGCAGTACTTC
abundance: NA
v_gene: TRBV7-3
j_gene: TRBJ2-7
d_gene: NA

CDR3aa: CSVAGDSGGQPQHF
CDR3nt: TGCAGCGTTGCCGGGGACAGCGGGGGTCAGCCCCAGCATTTT
abundance: NA
v_gene: TRBV29-1
j_gene: TRBJ1-5
d_gene: TRBD1

CDR3aa: CASSLALAEGETQYF
CDR3nt: TGTGCCAGCAGCTTAGCGCTAGCGGAGGGGGAGACCCAGTACTTC
abundance: once
v_gene: TRBV11-2
j_gene: TRBJ2-5
d_gene: TRBD2

CDR3aa: CASSILNTGELFF
CDR3nt: TGTGCCAGCAGCATCCTGAACACCGGGGAGCTGTTTTTT
abundance: NA
v_gene: TRBV5-4
j_gene: TRBJ2-2
d_gene: NA

CDR3aa: CASRTEAYTGELFF
CDR3nt: TGTGCCAGCAGGACAGAGGCCTACACCGGGGAGCTGTTTTTT
abundance: few
v_gene: TRBV6-1
j_gene: TRBJ2-2
d_gene: NA

CDR3aa: CASSLAGTRESTQYF
CDR3nt: TGTGCCAGCAGCTTAGCCGGGACTAGGGAGTCTACGCAGTATTTT
abundance: NA
v_gene: TRBV7-6
j_gene: TRBJ2-3
d_gene: TRBD2

CDR3aa: CASRPWGVQGYTF
CDR3nt: TGTGCCAGCAGACCATGGGGGGTTCAAGGCTACACCTTC
abundance: NA
v_gene: TRBV6-5
j_gene: TRBJ1-2
d_gene: NA

CDR3aa: CASSSRAGGDTGELFF
CDR3nt: TGTGCCAGCAGCTCACGAGCGGGAGGGGACACCGGGGAGCTGTTTTTT
abundance: few
v_gene: TRBV5-4
j_gene: TRBJ2-2
d_gene: TRBD2

CDR3aa: CASSYRPGNQPQHF
CDR3nt: TGTGCCAGCAGTTACAGACCAGGCAATCAGCCCCAGCATTTT
abundance: NA
v_gene: TRBV6-6
j_gene: TRBJ1-5
d_gene: NA

CDR3aa: CASSVDGGPNEQFF
CDR3nt: TGTGCCAGCAGCGTAGACGGGGGCCCCAATGAGCAGTTCTTC
abundance: once
v_gene: TRBV9
j_gene: TRBJ2-1
d_gene: NA

CDR3aa: CAISGAGGAFF
CDR3nt: TGTGCCATCAGTGGGGCCGGGGGAGCTTTCTTT
abundance: few
v_gene: TRBV10-3
j_gene: TRBJ1-1
d_gene: NA

CDR3aa: CASSVEVNSPLHF
CDR3nt: TGTGCCAGCAGCGTAGAGGTTAATTCACCCCTCCACTTT
abundance: few
v_gene: TRBV9
j_gene: TRBJ1-6
d_gene: NA

CDR3aa: CASSIGSGTGGPGSPLHF
CDR3nt: TGTGCCAGTAGTATCGGATCCGGGACAGGGGGACCTGGTTCACCCCTCCACTTT
abundance: NA
v_gene: TRBV19
j_gene: TRBJ1-6
d_gene: TRBD1

CDR3aa: CAISESTAGYNEQFF
CDR3nt: TGTGCCATCAGTGAGTCGACAGCGGGTTACAATGAGCAGTTCTTC
abundance: NA
v_gene: TRBV10-3
j_gene: TRBJ2-1
d_gene: NA

CDR3aa: CAWKPHANYGYTF
CDR3nt: TGTGCCTGGAAGCCACACGCCAACTATGGCTACACCTTC
abundance: NA
v_gene: TRBV30
j_gene: TRBJ1-2
d_gene: NA

CDR3aa: CASSPIRTGELFF
CDR3nt: TGTGCCAGCAGCCCTATTAGGACCGGGGAGCTGTTTTTT
abundance: NA
v_gene: TRBV27
j_gene: TRBJ2-2
d_gene: NA

CDR3aa: CASSLDRDGLAEAFF
CDR3nt: TGTGCCAGTAGTTTAGACAGGGATGGCCTGGCTGAAGCTTTCTTT
abundance: NA
v_gene: TRBV19
j_gene: TRBJ1-1
d_gene: TRBD1

CDR3aa: CASSQLGTGWNEQFF
CDR3nt: TGCGCCAGCAGCCAACTCGGGACAGGGTGGAATGAGCAGTTCTTC
abundance: NA
v_gene: TRBV4-3
j_gene: TRBJ2-1
d_gene: TRBD1

CDR3aa: CASSQVFGRANYGYTF
CDR3nt: TGCGCCAGCAGCCAAGTGTTCGGCAGGGCAAACTATGGCTACACCTTC
abundance: NA
v_gene: TRBV4-1
j_gene: TRBJ1-2
d_gene: NA

CDR3aa: CASSTRTDANYGYTF
CDR3nt: TGTGCCAGCAGCACAAGGACAGATGCTAACTATGGCTACACCTTC
abundance: NA
v_gene: TRBV5-4
j_gene: TRBJ1-2
d_gene: NA

CDR3aa: CASSLLGNSNQPQHF
CDR3nt: TGTGCCAGCAGTTTATTGGGTAATAGCAATCAGCCCCAGCATTTT
abundance: NA
v_gene: TRBV27
j_gene: TRBJ1-5
d_gene: NA

CDR3aa: CASSSPQGSEQFF
CDR3nt: TGCGCCAGCAGCTCACCTCAGGGGAGTGAGCAGTTCTTC
abundance: NA
v_gene: TRBV5-1
j_gene: TRBJ2-1
d_gene: NA

CDR3aa: CASSEREGGNEQFF
CDR3nt: TGTGCCAGCAGTGAACGTGAGGGAGGCAATGAGCAGTTCTTC
abundance: NA
v_gene: TRBV6-4
j_gene: TRBJ2-1
d_gene: NA

CDR3aa: CASSIFRDRGNGYTF
CDR3nt: TGTGCCAGCAGTATATTCAGGGACAGGGGGAATGGCTACACCTTC
abundance: NA
v_gene: TRBV28
j_gene: TRBJ1-2
d_gene: TRBD1

CDR3aa: CASSLDGTGPQETQYF
CDR3nt: TGCGCCAGCAGCTTGGATGGGACAGGTCCTCAAGAGACCCAGTACTTC
abundance: NA
v_gene: TRBV5-1
j_gene: TRBJ2-5
d_gene: TRBD1

CDR3aa: CASSYGHNTEAFF
CDR3nt: TGTGCCAGCAGCTATGGACATAACACTGAAGCTTTCTTT
abundance: NA
v_gene: TRBV14
j_gene: TRBJ1-1
d_gene: NA

CDR3aa: CASSLEWGATEAFF
CDR3nt: TGTGCCAGCAGTTTAGAATGGGGGGCCACTGAAGCTTTCTTT
abundance: NA
v_gene: TRBV27
j_gene: TRBJ1-1
d_gene: NA

CDR3aa: CASSLYPSGRFTYNEQFF
CDR3nt: TGTGCCAGCAGTTTATACCCTAGCGGGAGGTTCACCTACAATGAGCAGTTCTTC
abundance: NA
v_gene: TRBV27
j_gene: TRBJ2-1
d_gene: TRBD2

CDR3aa: CASSTPEAGGHTGELFF
CDR3nt: TGTGCCAGCAGCACCCCTGAAGCGGGAGGTCACACCGGGGAGCTGTTTTTT
abundance: NA
v_gene: TRBV9
j_gene: TRBJ2-2
d_gene: TRBD2

CDR3aa: CASSSDTGTGIAQPQHF
CDR3nt: TGTGCCAGCAGCTCCGACACCGGGACAGGGATCGCTCAGCCCCAGCATTTT
abundance: NA
v_gene: TRBV28
j_gene: TRBJ1-5
d_gene: TRBD1